The 3 T cell receptor beta chains given below trace back to one sample, sequenced in a study of T-cell reconstitution after alpha-beta-depleted transplantation in children. Unique molecular identifiers were built into the TCRbeta library. TCRdb passed the PCR reads through MiXCR, listing each CDR3 protein once. The sample shows about 980,000 distinct CDR3 sequences, around 30% of them seen only once. This specimen was PBMCs, mostly from graft donor cells, taken 360 days after TCRalphabeta/CD19-depleted stem cell transplant. These receptors all stem from a boy in the first two years of life who had a stem cell transplant for SCID, so the T cells may come from the graft donor.

The chain uses TRBV25-1 and TRBJ2-5, with D hard to call. The CDR3 runs to 14 residues. Germline V gene lookup returns CDR1 MGHDK and CDR2 SYGVNS. V lost 1 base to trimming and J lost 5 bases, with 11 bases between them. CDR3 DNA: TGTGCCAGCAGTGAATCTGGTGGACGGGAGACCCAGTACTTC. This sequence encodes CASSESGGRETQYF.

The V gene is TRBV20-1, the J gene TRBJ2-2; D gene ambiguous. The germline CDR1 and CDR2 sequences are DFQATT and SNEGSKA (reference sequence). The V end was cut by 2 bases, the J end by 2 bases, with 15 bases between. The CDR3 consists of 16 residues. CDR3 in amino acids: CSARRQATTNTGELFF. The CDR3 DNA sequence: TGCAGTGCTAGAAGGCAGGCAACGACTAACACCGGGGAGCTGTTTTTT.

The V call is TRBV12-3 or TRBV12-4, the J call TRBJ2-3; 10 bases are shared with TRBD2. This CDR3 is built from 18 residues. V lost 7 bases to trimming and J lost 3 bases; unmatched junction nucleotides: 16. CDR3 sequence: CASNLGKFLAGATDTQYF. The CDR3 DNA is TGTGCCAGCAACCTTGGAAAATTTCTAGCGGGGGCGACAGATACGCAGTATTTT.